This T cell receptor (beta chain) originates from a study of blood T cell repertoires in COVID-19. On the study more broadly: There were acute and convalescent COVID-19 samples, and they came from the United States, Italy and Spain. The cDNA or gDNA used as material had been derived from T cells, B-cell-depleted T cells, or PBMCs.

Seattle enrolled patients during active infection and tracked them longitudinally. Germline CDR1 is LGHDT and CDR2 is YNNKEL (reference sequence). The CDR3 covers 15 residues. V was pared by 1 base and J by 4 bases, with 3 bases of the junction left unmatched. Per the authors' pipeline: Reference gene primer amplification gave estimated nucleated cell counts. Sequenced by immunoSEQ multiplex PCR; TCRdb stores in-frame clones only, minus some. The DNA gave D and trimming, while V, J and clone size come from that table. The profile shows about 170,000 clones, 85% to 90% of them singletons. The clonotype was recovered from a woman older than 75 with COVID-19, enrolled during active disease. The rearrangement links TRBV3-1 (or the pseudogene TRBV3-2) to TRBJ2-5; 10 bases map to TRBD2. The sample taken for sequencing was peripheral blood. For the CDR3, the DNA is TGTGCCAGCAGCCAAGCAACTAGCGGGACAGAGACCCAGTACTTC. It is translated as CASSQATSGTETQYF.